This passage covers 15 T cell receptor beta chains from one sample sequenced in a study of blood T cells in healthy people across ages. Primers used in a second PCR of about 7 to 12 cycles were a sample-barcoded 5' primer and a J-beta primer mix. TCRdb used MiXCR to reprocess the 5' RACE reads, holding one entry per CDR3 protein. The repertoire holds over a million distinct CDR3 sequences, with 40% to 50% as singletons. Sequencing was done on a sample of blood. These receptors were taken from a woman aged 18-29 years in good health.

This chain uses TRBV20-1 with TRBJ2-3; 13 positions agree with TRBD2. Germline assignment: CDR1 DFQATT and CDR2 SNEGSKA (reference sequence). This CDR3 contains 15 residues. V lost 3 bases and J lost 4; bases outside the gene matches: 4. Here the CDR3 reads CSASHTSGGADTQYF. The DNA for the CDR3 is TGCAGTGCTAGTCATACTAGCGGGGGGGCAGATACGCAGTATTTT.

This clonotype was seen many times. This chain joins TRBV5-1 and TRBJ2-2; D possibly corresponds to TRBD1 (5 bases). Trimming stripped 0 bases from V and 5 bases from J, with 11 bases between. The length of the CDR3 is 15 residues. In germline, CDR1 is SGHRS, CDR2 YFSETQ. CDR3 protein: CASSLGSGRTGELFF. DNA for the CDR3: TGCGCCAGCAGCTTGGGGTCAGGGCGGACCGGGGAGCTGTTTTTT.

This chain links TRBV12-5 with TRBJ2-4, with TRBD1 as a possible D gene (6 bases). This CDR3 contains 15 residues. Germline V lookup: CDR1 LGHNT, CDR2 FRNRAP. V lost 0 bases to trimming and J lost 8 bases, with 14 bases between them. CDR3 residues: CASGLVGQQGHIQYF. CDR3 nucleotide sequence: TGTGCTAGTGGTTTGGTGGGGCAACAGGGACACATTCAGTACTTC.

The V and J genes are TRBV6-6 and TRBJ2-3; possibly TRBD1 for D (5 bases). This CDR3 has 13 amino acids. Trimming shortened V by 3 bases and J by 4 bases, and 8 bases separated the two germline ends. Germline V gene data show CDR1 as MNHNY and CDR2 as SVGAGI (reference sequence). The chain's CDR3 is CASSYKGSDTQYF. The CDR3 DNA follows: TGTGCCAGCAGTTATAAGGGGTCAGATACGCAGTATTTT.

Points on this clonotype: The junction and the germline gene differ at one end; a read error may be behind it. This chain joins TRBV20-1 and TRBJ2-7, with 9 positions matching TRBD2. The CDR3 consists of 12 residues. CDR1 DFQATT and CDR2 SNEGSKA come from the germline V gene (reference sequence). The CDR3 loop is CSTSGRLYEQYF. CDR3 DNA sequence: TGCAGTACTAGCGGGCGCCTCTACGAGCAGTACTTC.

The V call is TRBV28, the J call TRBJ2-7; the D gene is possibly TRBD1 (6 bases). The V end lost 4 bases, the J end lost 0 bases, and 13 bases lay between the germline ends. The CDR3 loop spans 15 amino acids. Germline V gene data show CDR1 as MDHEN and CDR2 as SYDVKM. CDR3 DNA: TGTGCCAGCAGTTCACCTGAGGACAGCTCCTACGAGCAGTACTTC. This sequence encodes CASSSPEDSSYEQYF.

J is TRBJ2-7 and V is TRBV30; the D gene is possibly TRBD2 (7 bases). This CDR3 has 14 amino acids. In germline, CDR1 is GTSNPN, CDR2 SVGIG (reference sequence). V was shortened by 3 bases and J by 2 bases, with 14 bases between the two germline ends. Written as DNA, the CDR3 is TGTGCCTGGAGGGCTCCGGGGGGCACCTACGAGCAGTACTTC. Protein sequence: CAWRAPGGTYEQYF.

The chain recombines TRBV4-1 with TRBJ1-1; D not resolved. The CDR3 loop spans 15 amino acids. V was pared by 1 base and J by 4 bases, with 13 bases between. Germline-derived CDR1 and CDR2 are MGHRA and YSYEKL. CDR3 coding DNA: TGCGCCAGCAGCCAAGTTCTCCGTTCAGTCACTGAAGCTTTCTTT. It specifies CASSQVLRSVTEAFF.

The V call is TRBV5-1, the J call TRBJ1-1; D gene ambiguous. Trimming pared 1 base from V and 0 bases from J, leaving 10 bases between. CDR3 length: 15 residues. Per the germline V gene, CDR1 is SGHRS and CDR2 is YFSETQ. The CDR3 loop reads CASSLLTAMNTEAFF. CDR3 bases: TGCGCCAGCAGCTTGTTGACGGCGATGAACACTGAAGCTTTCTTT.

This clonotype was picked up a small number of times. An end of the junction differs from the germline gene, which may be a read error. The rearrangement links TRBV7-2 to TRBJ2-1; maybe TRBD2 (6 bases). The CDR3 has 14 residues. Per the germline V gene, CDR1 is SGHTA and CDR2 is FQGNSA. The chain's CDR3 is CASSPGLRPNGQFF. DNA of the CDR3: TGTGCCAGCAGCCCGGGACTCCGCCCCAATGGGCAGTTCTTC.

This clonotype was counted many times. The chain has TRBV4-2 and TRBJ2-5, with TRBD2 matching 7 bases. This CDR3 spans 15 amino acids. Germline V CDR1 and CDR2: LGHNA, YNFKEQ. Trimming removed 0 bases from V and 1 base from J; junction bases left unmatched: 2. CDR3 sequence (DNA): TGTGCCAGCAGCCAAGAATCGGGAGGCCAAGAGACCCAGTACTTC. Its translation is CASSQESGGQETQYF.

The CDR3 spells CASTNPGQGSSYTF. Here the CDR3 DNA reads TGTGCCAGCACCAATCCGGGACAGGGTAGCAGCTACACCTTC. The rearrangement links TRBV5-6 to TRBJ1-2, with 9 bases matching TRBD1. The junction had 12 bases not matched to a gene; V was cut back by 6 bases and J by 9 bases. This CDR3 has 14 residues. The germline V gene has CDR1 SGHDT and CDR2 YYEEEE.

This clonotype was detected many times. CDR3 nucleotides: TGTGCCAGCAGCGAGACTAGCGAAAATGAGCAGTTCTTC. It is translated as CASSETSENEQFF. The chain is built from TRBV7-9 and TRBJ2-1; 8 bases fit TRBD2. Germline CDR1 SEHNR, CDR2 FQNEAQ (reference sequence). CDR3 size: 13 residues. Trimming removed 5 bases from V and 7 bases from J; junction bases left unmatched: 4.

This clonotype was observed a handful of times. The CDR3 region is CASSQGVTGRANVLTF. Written as DNA, the CDR3 is TGTGCCAGCAGCCAAGGCGTTACAGGGAGGGCCAACGTCCTGACTTTC. The genes are TRBV3-1 and TRBJ2-6, with TRBD1 as a possible D gene (6 bases). With 1 base removed from V and 5 bases from J, the gap between germline ends came to 12 bases. The germline gives CDR1 LGHDT, CDR2 YNNKEL (reference sequence). The CDR3 spans 16 residues.

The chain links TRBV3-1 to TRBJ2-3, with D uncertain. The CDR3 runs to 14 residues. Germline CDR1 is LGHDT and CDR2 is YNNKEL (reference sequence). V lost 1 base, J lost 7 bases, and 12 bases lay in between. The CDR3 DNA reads TGTGCCAGCAGCCAAGGTTCGTCACTAAATACGCAGTATTTT. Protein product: CASSQGSSLNTQYF.